The rows below give T cell receptor beta chains drawn from one sample of a study of OX40 agonist ivuxolimab in advanced cancers. Clones were sequenced by immunoSEQ multiplex PCR, and TCRdb holds only the in-frame ones, with some missing. Of 65,000 to 95,000 clones detected, around 86% appear once; the ten largest clones hold about 5.9%. The starting material was CD4+ or CD8+ T cells sorted from blood, obtained in a trial of the OX40 agonist ivuxolimab. The receptor set was obtained from an adult with an advanced solid tumor such as melanoma, head and neck, liver or kidney cancer. The CDR3 runs from the conserved cysteine through the conserved F or W. The D gene is left open where the match is weak. The size of a clone is reported for some rows only, either as once, few or many, or as a class for expanded clones.

clone size,V gene,D gene,J gene,CDR3 protein,CDR3 DNA
NA,TRBV5-4,NA,TRBJ1-2,CASSLSRRKDYGYTF,TGTGCCAGCAGCCTGAGCAGGAGGAAGGACTATGGCTACACCTTC
NA,TRBV4-3,NA,TRBJ1-4,CASSQDGSTNEKLFF,TGCGCCAGCAGCCAAGACGGTTCAACTAATGAAAAACTGTTTTTT
NA,TRBV7-2,NA,TRBJ1-1,CASSLALGGSGEAFF,TGTGCCAGCAGCTTAGCGCTGGGGGGTTCAGGTGAAGCTTTCTTT
NA,TRBV9,TRBD1,TRBJ1-3,CASSGTGSGNTIYF,TGTGCCAGCAGCGGGACAGGGTCCGGAAACACCATATATTTT
NA,TRBV9,TRBD1,TRBJ2-2,CASSPQGFTGELFF,TGTGCCAGCAGCCCACAGGGGTTTACCGGGGAGCTGTTTTTT
NA,TRBV6-1,NA,TRBJ2-5,CASSEAVGHRGETQYF,TGTGCCAGCAGTGAAGCTGTGGGGCACCGTGGGGAGACCCAGTACTTC
NA,TRBV6-1,NA,TRBJ1-2,CASRGAGLYGYTF,TGTGCCAGCCGAGGGGCAGGGCTCTATGGCTACACCTTC
once,TRBV11-2,NA,TRBJ2-7,CASSLESGALYEQYF,TGTGCCAGCAGCTTAGAGTCAGGGGCCCTCTACGAGCAGTACTTC
NA,TRBV6-5,TRBD1,TRBJ1-1,CASRIQGMNTEAFF,TGTGCCAGCAGGATACAGGGGATGAACACTGAAGCTTTCTTT
NA,TRBV9,TRBD1,TRBJ1-2,CASSVAGQGARGYTF,TGTGCCAGCAGCGTAGCGGGACAGGGGGCCCGGGGCTACACCTTC
NA,TRBV7-9,NA,TRBJ2-3,CASSLRRDRADTQYF,TGTGCCAGCAGCTTACGAAGGGATAGGGCAGATACGCAGTATTTT
NA,TRBV7-2,TRBD1,TRBJ1-5,CASSPSTGYNQPQHF,TGTGCCAGCAGCCCATCGACAGGGTATAATCAGCCCCAGCATTTT
NA,TRBV11-2,TRBD2,TRBJ2-2,CASSHGLAVANTGELFF,TGTGCCAGCAGCCACGGACTAGCGGTTGCGAACACCGGGGAGCTGTTTTTT
NA,TRBV5-5,TRBD1,TRBJ2-1,CASSMGQGSYNEQFF,TGTGCCAGCAGCATGGGACAGGGTTCCTACAATGAGCAGTTCTTC
NA,TRBV19,NA,TRBJ1-1,CASSIAGRAGGTEAFF,TGTGCCAGTAGTATTGCGGGGCGGGCCGGGGGCACTGAAGCTTTCTTT
once,TRBV28,TRBD2,TRBJ2-7,CASSPLAGGPGDYEQYF,TGTGCCAGCAGTCCGCTGGCGGGAGGGCCGGGGGACTACGAGCAGTACTTC
NA,TRBV28,NA,TRBJ1-5,CASSRTASPSNQPQHF,TGTGCCAGCAGTCGGACAGCCTCACCGAGCAATCAGCCCCAGCATTTT
NA,TRBV10-1,TRBD1,TRBJ2-2,CASSHRGGELFF,TGCGCCAGCAGCCACAGGGGCGGGGAGCTGTTTTTT
NA,TRBV19,TRBD1,TRBJ2-1,CASSPPGQGGNEQFF,TGTGCCAGTAGTCCCCCGGGACAGGGGGGCAATGAGCAGTTCTTC